These 28 T cell receptor beta chains were sequenced from one sample in a study of neoadjuvant anti-PD-1 for oral cavity cancer. Libraries were prepared by immunoSEQ multiplex PCR; TCRdb keeps only in-frame clonotypes and omits some of them. The data hold more than 7,500 clones, with roughly 64% observed a single time. Time point meaning: after neoadjuvant nivolumab, at surgical resection. The material was PBMCs, obtained after nivolumab (anti-PD-1) treatment. The receptors were sampled from a person aged 40 to 85 with oral cavity squamous cell carcinoma.

This clone was seen only a few times. The chain has TRBV15 and TRBJ2-4, with 7 bases aligning to TRBD2. This CDR3 is built from 19 residues. Germline CDR1 LNHNV, CDR2 YYDKDF (reference sequence). V was clipped by 0 bases and J by 6 bases; unmatched bases: 17. CDR3: CATSRDRASGTTGVNIQYF. CDR3 nucleotide sequence: TGTGCCACCAGCAGAGATCGTGCGTCCGGGACTACCGGAGTAAACATTCAGTACTTC.

The chain joins TRBV5-6 to TRBJ2-7; D unresolved. CDR3 length: 17 residues. Trimming left V 2 bases short and J 5 bases short, with 23 bases between. The germline V gene encodes CDR1 SGHDT and CDR2 YYEEEE. As DNA, the CDR3 is TGTGCCAGCAGCTTAATTGGCACATACACCTTCCCTGACGAGCAGTACTTC. Its protein is CASSLIGTYTFPDEQYF.

The chain links TRBV10-3 to TRBJ2-5; weak D call: TRBD2 (5 bases). The germline CDR1 and CDR2 sequences are ENHRY and SYGVKD. The CDR3 runs to 14 residues. Trimming took off 2 bases at V and 3 bases at J, with 10 bases between the two ends. In DNA, the CDR3 is TGTGCCATCAGTGAGGGAGGCGGTAAAGAGACCCAGTACTTC. Translation: CAISEGGGKETQYF.

The chain uses TRBV4-2 and TRBJ1-2, with D tentatively TRBD1 (5 bases). The V gene lost 0 bases and the J gene lost 8 bases, with 16 bases spanning the gap. The CDR3 spans 15 residues. Per germline, CDR1 LGHNA and CDR2 YNFKEQ. The CDR3 region is CASSQEGTANRGYTF. The CDR3, as DNA: TGTGCCAGCAGCCAAGAGGGGACGGCAAATCGGGGCTACACCTTC.

CDR3 loop: CAGGRLDVGTQYF. Here the CDR3 DNA reads TGTGCCGGGGGACGACTAGACGTCGGTACGCAGTATTTT. This chain joins TRBV6-1 and TRBJ2-3, with D perhaps TRBD2 (6 bases). Germline CDR1 reads MNHNS; CDR2 reads SASEGT. The CDR3 consists of 13 residues. Trimming pared 11 bases from V and 8 bases from J, leaving 20 bases between.

The chain uses TRBV6-1 and TRBJ1-1, with 10 bases fitting TRBD1. Looked up from germline, CDR1 is MNHNS and CDR2 is SASEGT. The CDR3 is 15 residues long. V was clipped by 7 bases and J by 11 bases; unmatched bases: 16. The CDR3 loop reads CASTSPSAGQGIAFF. Here the CDR3 DNA reads TGTGCCAGCACCTCCCCCAGCGCGGGACAGGGGATCGCTTTCTTT.

The chain links TRBV28 to TRBJ2-7; 7 nucleotides line up with TRBD1. CDR3 length: 14 residues. Germline V gene lookup returns CDR1 MDHEN and CDR2 SYDVKM. V lost 6 bases to trimming and J lost 3 bases; unmatched junction nucleotides: 8. CDR3 region: CASRLHRDSYEQYF. In nucleotides, the CDR3 is TGTGCCAGCAGACTACACCGGGACAGCTACGAGCAGTACTTC. Variable domain in full (rest from reference TRBV28 and TRBJ2-7): DVKVTQSSRYLVKRTGEKVFLECVQDMDHENMFWYRQDPGLGLRLIYFSYDVKMKEKGDIPEGYSVSREKKERFSLILESASTNQTSMYLCASRLHRDSYEQYFGPGTRLTVT.

The J gene is TRBJ1-3, the V gene TRBV4-2; D remains ambiguous. Germline CDR1 and CDR2: LGHNA and YNFKEQ. With 0 bases removed from V and 0 bases from J, the gap between germline ends came to 6 bases. The CDR3 is 15 residues long. The CDR3: CASSQDLNSGNTIYF. The CDR3 nucleotides read TGTGCCAGCAGCCAAGATCTAAACTCTGGAAACACCATATATTTT.

This rearrangement joins TRBV2 to TRBJ2-5, with D possibly matching TRBD1 (6 bases). CDR3 length equals 13 residues. V was cut by 3 bases and J by 4 bases, with 9 bases left in between. Germline assignment: CDR1 SNHLY and CDR2 FYNNEI. The CDR3 reads CASSEDRSETQYF. CDR3 DNA: TGTGCCAGCAGTGAGGACAGATCAGAGACCCAGTACTTC.

The chain recombines TRBV4-1 with TRBJ2-3; 8 bases agree with TRBD2. CDR3 size: 17 residues. The V segment lost 0 bases and the J segment 5 bases; nucleotides outside the gene matches: 10. Germline lookup yields CDR1 MGHRA and CDR2 YSYEKL. The chain's CDR3 is CASSQDSGGAQGDTQYF. The CDR3 nucleotides are TGCGCCAGCAGCCAAGACAGCGGGGGAGCTCAGGGAGATACGCAGTATTTT.

This rearrangement joins TRBV5-1 to TRBJ2-2; D perhaps matches TRBD2 (6 bases). The CDR3 spans 13 residues. V lost 3 bases to trimming and J lost 5 bases, with 8 bases between them. CDR1 and CDR2 (germline): SGHRS, YFSETQ. The CDR3, as DNA: TGCGCCAGCAGCTGGCGGGAAACCGGGGAGCTGTTTTTT. This gives the protein CASSWRETGELFF.

Only one count was recorded for this clone. This sequence joins TRBV9 and TRBJ2-5; 14 bases agree with TRBD2. V dropped 0 bases and J dropped 5; count of bases not matched to a gene: 3. CDR1 SGDLS and CDR2 YYNGEE come from the germline V gene. The CDR3 is 16 residues long. The CDR3: CASSVATSGGAETQYF. CDR3 DNA sequence: TGTGCCAGCAGCGTAGCGACTAGCGGGGGGGCTGAGACCCAGTACTTC. Together with reference TRBV9 and TRBJ2-5, the CDR3 gives the full variable domain: DSGVTQTPKHLITATGQRVTLRCSPRSGDLSVYWYQQSLDQGLQFLIQYYNGEERAKGNILERFSAQQFPDLHSELNLSSLELGDSALYFCASSVATSGGAETQYFGPGTRLLVL.

The chain couples TRBV5-4 to TRBJ2-5; no reliable D call. The V end lost 0 bases, the J end lost 7 bases, and 10 bases lay between the germline ends. In germline, CDR1 is SGHNT, CDR2 YYREEE (reference sequence). This CDR3 comprises 13 residues. In nucleotides, the CDR3 is TGTGCCAGCAGCTTGGCTGATACGGGGACCCAGTACTTC. This encodes CASSLADTGTQYF.

The chain couples TRBV25-1 to TRBJ2-5; 8 bases are a match to TRBD1. Germline V gives CDR1 MGHDK, CDR2 SYGVNS. There are 13 residues in the CDR3. Germline trimming cut 6 bases from V and 3 bases from J; bases unmatched to any gene: 3. The CDR3 here is CASSHRGKETQYF. CDR3 nucleotides: TGTGCCAGCAGCCACAGGGGGAAAGAGACCCAGTACTTC.

This rearrangement joins TRBV6-1 to TRBJ1-6, with unresolved D. The CDR3 runs to 14 residues. V was shortened by 7 bases and J by 5 bases, with 12 bases between the two germline ends. CDR1 and CDR2 from the germline V gene are MNHNS and SASEGT. CDR3 DNA: TGTGCCAGCAAGGTCGGAATAGATAATTCACCCCTCCACTTT. Amino acids: CASKVGIDNSPLHF.

This chain connects TRBV4-2 to TRBJ1-2; a possible D gene is TRBD1 (6 bases). The V gene lost 4 bases and the J gene lost 4 bases, with 16 bases spanning the gap. Germline V CDR1 and CDR2: LGHNA, YNFKEQ. The CDR3 runs to 15 residues. CDR3 protein: CASSPSRGLGYGYTF. The DNA for the CDR3 is TGTGCCAGCAGCCCTTCCAGGGGTCTTGGCTATGGCTACACCTTC.

The V and J genes are TRBV4-1 and TRBJ1-5; possible D gene TRBD1, 5 bases. The germline V gene encodes CDR1 MGHRA and CDR2 YSYEKL. This CDR3 has 14 amino acids. V lost 0 bases and J 7 bases, leaving 10 bases between the germline ends. CDR3 protein: CASSQDLGDQPQHF. CDR3 coding DNA: TGCGCCAGCAGCCAAGATTTGGGGGACCAGCCCCAGCATTTT.

The chain recombines TRBV6-4 with TRBJ2-3, with D uncertain. The CDR3 sequence is 15 residues long. The germline V and J ends were trimmed by 3 bases and 0 bases, with 10 bases remaining between them. Germline CDR1 MRHNA, CDR2 SNTAGT. CDR3 loop: CASSEGHHSTDTQYF. For the CDR3, the DNA is TGTGCCAGCAGTGAGGGTCACCACAGCACAGATACGCAGTATTTT.

This clone appeared a single time. V is TRBV19 and J is TRBJ2-3; 8 nucleotides match TRBD2. The CDR3 contains 13 residues. Germline loops: CDR1 LNHDA, CDR2 SQIVND (reference sequence). V was pared by 3 bases and J by 6 bases, with 2 bases of the junction left unmatched. For the CDR3, the DNA is TGTGCCAGTAGTATCGAGCGGGGGGATACGCAGTATTTT. Encoded protein: CASSIERGDTQYF. Looking up the rest from reference TRBV19 and TRBJ2-3 gives the full variable domain: DGGITQSPKYLFRKEGQNVTLSCEQNLNHDAMYWYRQDPGQGLRLIYYSQIVNDFQKGDIAEGYSVSREKKESFPLTVTSAQKNPTAFYLCASSIERGDTQYFGPGTRLTVL.

The V and J genes are TRBV27 and TRBJ1-5; tentatively, D is TRBD1 (5 bases). The V end lost 6 bases, the J end lost 3 bases, and 12 bases lay between the germline ends. Germline values: CDR1 MNHEY, CDR2 SMNVEV (reference sequence). The CDR3 consists of 14 residues. The CDR3 DNA reads TGTGCCAGCAGCCTCCGGGGACTCAATCAGCCCCAGCATTTT. It codes for CASSLRGLNQPQHF.

The chain recombines TRBV19 with TRBJ1-1, with D hard to call. Germline loops: CDR1 LNHDA, CDR2 SQIVND (reference sequence). CDR3 length: 15 amino acids. With 2 bases removed from V and 1 base from J, the gap between germline ends came to 11 bases. The CDR3 bases are TGTGCCAGTAGTATATCCCCTGGGAGGAACACTGAAGCTTTCTTT. Residues: CASSISPGRNTEAFF.

The genes are TRBV28 and TRBJ1-2, with 8 bases matching TRBD1. The CDR3 is made up of 15 amino acids. CDR1 is MDHEN and CDR2 is SYDVKM in the germline V gene. The trim removed 5 bases at V and 7 bases at J, leaving 12 bases unmatched. The CDR3 DNA sequence: TGTGCCAGCAGTCGCCCTATGCTGACAGGGGTTGGCTACACCTTC. This translates into CASSRPMLTGVGYTF.

The V and J genes are TRBV6-1 and TRBJ1-5; D is possibly TRBD1 (5 bases). The CDR3 contains 14 residues. Trimming removed 7 bases at V and 5 bases at J, with 15 bases between. The germline V gene encodes CDR1 MNHNS and CDR2 SASEGT. CDR3: CASTYGTVDQPQHF. In DNA, the CDR3 is TGTGCCAGCACTTACGGGACGGTGGATCAGCCCCAGCATTTT.

The genes are TRBV5-1 and TRBJ2-5, with unresolved D. Germline values: CDR1 SGHRS, CDR2 YFSETQ. The CDR3 length is 11 residues. Trimming pared 0 bases from V and 7 bases from J, leaving 4 bases between. The CDR3 DNA reads TGCGCCAGCAGCTTGGATGGGACCCAGTACTTC. The encoded protein is CASSLDGTQYF.

This clone came up a few times. This sequence joins TRBV6-1 and TRBJ1-1; D remains ambiguous. In germline, CDR1 is MNHNS, CDR2 SASEGT. V lost 5 bases, J lost 4 bases, and 8 bases lay in between. The CDR3 totals 12 residues. The CDR3 reads CASSSLGTEAFF. The DNA of the CDR3 is TGTGCCAGCAGTTCTCTCGGCACTGAAGCTTTCTTT.

V and J are TRBV10-1 and TRBJ2-1; the D call may be TRBD1 or TRBD2 (5 bases each). Germline V CDR1 and CDR2: WNHNN, SYGVQD (reference sequence). V gave up 2 bases and J gave up 4 bases, with 9 bases separating them. CDR3 length equals 14 residues. The CDR3 is CASSEIGTYNEQFF. The DNA for the CDR3 is TGCGCCAGCAGTGAGATAGGGACGTACAATGAGCAGTTCTTC.

This chain links TRBV10-2 with TRBJ2-7; the D is unclear. The V gene's germline CDR1 is WSHSY and CDR2 SAAADI. The CDR3 has 11 residues. The V end was cut by 4 bases, the J end by 2 bases, with 3 bases between. In DNA, the CDR3 is TGCGCCAGCAGTGTGGCCTACGAGCAGTACTTC. This encodes CASSVAYEQYF.

There are a few counts of this clone. In DNA form, the CDR3 reads TGTGCCAGCAGCGTAGAGGTGAACACTGAAGCTTTCTTT. Protein sequence: CASSVEVNTEAFF. The chain combines TRBV9 with TRBJ1-1; no clear D. This CDR3 spans 13 amino acids. Trimming took 0 bases from V and 0 from J, leaving 3 bases between them. Germline-derived CDR1 and CDR2 are SGDLS and YYNGEE.